These 5 T cell receptor beta chains were sequenced from one sample in a study of T cells after yellow fever vaccination. TCRdb ran MiXCR on the 5' RACE reads and lists one entry per CDR3 protein. This sample has over a thousand distinct CDR3 sequences, with under 75% found just once. Sequencing used PBMCs, either bulk or a sorted T-cell subset (CD4+, CD8+, memory, or dextramer-sorted; not recorded which), obtained on the day of the yellow fever booster vaccination. These TCRs come from a man aged 18 to 30 who received the YFV17D yellow fever vaccine.

This clonotype is medium-sized by share. V is TRBV19 and J is TRBJ1-2; no clear D gene. Trimming pared 6 bases from V and 7 bases from J, leaving 15 bases between. Germline CDR1 reads LNHDA; CDR2 reads SQIVND (reference sequence). The CDR3 runs 13 residues. CDR3 nucleotides: TGTGCCAGTAGAAGATCCCCGATGGCTGGCTACACCTTC. It encodes CASRRSPMAGYTF.

The chain employs TRBV7-9 and TRBJ2-2; 7 nucleotides agree with TRBD1. The CDR3 contains 15 residues. In germline, CDR1 is SEHNR, CDR2 FQNEAQ (reference sequence). V gave up 6 bases and J gave up 7 bases; unmatched junction bases: 11. As DNA, the CDR3 is TGTGCCAGCAGTACACAGGGGTGGAAGGGCGGGGAGCTGTTTTTT. Protein product: CASSTQGWKGGELFF.

This clonotype is deemed large. The rearrangement uses TRBV28 and TRBJ1-1; D not certain. The CDR3 loop spans 16 amino acids. CDR1 is MDHEN and CDR2 is SYDVKM in the germline V gene. The ends were cut back, 7 bases at V and 0 bases at J, with 18 bases in the middle. The CDR3 loop reads CASILRGSPMNTEAFF. CDR3 nucleotide sequence: TGTGCCAGCATCCTCCGAGGGAGCCCAATGAACACTGAAGCTTTCTTT.

The rearrangement uses TRBV15 and TRBJ2-1; 7 nucleotides line up with TRBD2. V gave up 0 bases and J gave up 7 bases; unmatched junction bases: 0. Per the germline V gene, CDR1 is LNHNV and CDR2 is YYDKDF (reference sequence). The CDR3 has 13 amino acids. CDR3 protein: CATSRDGGNEQFF. CDR3 sequence (DNA): TGTGCCACCAGCAGAGACGGGGGGAATGAGCAGTTCTTC.

Judged by abundance, this clonotype is medium-sized. The V call is TRBV14, the J call TRBJ2-2, with 8 bases identical to TRBD1. The germline V gene encodes CDR1 SGHDN and CDR2 FVKESK. The CDR3 covers 15 residues. J gave up 6 bases and V 4 bases, and 7 bases lay outside the gene matches. CDR3 loop: CASSLGQVFPGELFF. Written as DNA, the CDR3 is TGTGCCAGCAGCCTGGGACAGGTCTTTCCCGGGGAGCTGTTTTTT. The entire variable domain, with the rest obtained from reference TRBV14 and TRBJ2-2, is as follows: EAGVTQFPSHSVIEKGQTVTLRCDPISGHDNLYWYRRVMGKEIKFLLHFVKESKQDESGMPNNRFLAERTGGTYSTLKVQPAELEDSGVYFCASSLGQVFPGELFFGEGSRLTVL.